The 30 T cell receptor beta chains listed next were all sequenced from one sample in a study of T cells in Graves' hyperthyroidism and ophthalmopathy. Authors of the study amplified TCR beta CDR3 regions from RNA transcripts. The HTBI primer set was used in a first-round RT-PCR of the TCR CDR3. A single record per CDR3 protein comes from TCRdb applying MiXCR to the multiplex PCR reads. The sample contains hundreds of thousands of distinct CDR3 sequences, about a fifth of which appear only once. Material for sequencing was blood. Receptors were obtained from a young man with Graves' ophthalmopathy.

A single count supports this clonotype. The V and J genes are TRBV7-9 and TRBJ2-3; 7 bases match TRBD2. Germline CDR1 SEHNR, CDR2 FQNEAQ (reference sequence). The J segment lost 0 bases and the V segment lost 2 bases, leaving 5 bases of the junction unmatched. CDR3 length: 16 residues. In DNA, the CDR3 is TGTGCCAGCAGCTTAACTAGCGACCCAAGCACAGATACGCAGTATTTT. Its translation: CASSLTSDPSTDTQYF.

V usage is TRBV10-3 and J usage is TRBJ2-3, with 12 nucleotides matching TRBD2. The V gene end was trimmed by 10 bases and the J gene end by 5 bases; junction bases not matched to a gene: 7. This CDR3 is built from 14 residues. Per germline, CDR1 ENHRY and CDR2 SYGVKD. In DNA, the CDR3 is TGTGCCACCCAGGGGGGACTAGCGGGAGATACGCAGTATTTT. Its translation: CATQGGLAGDTQYF.

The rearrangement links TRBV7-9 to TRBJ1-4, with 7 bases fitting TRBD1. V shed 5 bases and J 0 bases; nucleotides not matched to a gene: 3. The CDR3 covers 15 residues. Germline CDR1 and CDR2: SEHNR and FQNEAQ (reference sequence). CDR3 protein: CASSHGTATNEKLFF. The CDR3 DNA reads TGTGCCAGCAGCCACGGGACAGCAACTAATGAAAAACTGTTTTTT.

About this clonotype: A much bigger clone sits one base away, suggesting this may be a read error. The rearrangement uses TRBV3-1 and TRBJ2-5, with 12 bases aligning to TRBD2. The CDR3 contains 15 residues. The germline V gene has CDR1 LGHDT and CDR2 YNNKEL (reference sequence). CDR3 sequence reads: CASSSGLAGQETQCF. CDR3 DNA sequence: TGTGCCAGCAGCAGCGGACTAGCGGGACAAGAGACCCAGTGCTTC.

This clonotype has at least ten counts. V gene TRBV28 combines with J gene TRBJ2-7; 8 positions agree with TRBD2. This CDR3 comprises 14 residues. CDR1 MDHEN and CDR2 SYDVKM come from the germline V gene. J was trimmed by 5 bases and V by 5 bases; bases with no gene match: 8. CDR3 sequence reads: CASSPAGAKDEQYF. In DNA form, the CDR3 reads TGTGCCAGCAGTCCAGCGGGGGCGAAAGACGAGCAGTACTTC.

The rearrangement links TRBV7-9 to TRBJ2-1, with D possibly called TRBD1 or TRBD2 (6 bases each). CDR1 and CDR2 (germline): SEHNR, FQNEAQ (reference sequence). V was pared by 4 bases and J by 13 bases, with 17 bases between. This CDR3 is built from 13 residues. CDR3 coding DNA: TGTGCCAGCAGCTCAGTATTAGCGGACAGACAGTTCTTC. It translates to CASSSVLADRQFF.

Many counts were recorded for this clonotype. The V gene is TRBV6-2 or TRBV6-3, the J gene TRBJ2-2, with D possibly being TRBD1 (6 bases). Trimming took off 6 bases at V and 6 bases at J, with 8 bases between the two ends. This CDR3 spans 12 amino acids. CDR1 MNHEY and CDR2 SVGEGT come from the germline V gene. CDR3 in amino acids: CASSRGAGELFF. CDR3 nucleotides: TGTGCCAGCAGCAGGGGCGCCGGGGAGCTGTTTTTT.

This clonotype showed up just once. The CDR3 sequence is CASSSGAGLTDTQYF. The CDR3 DNA sequence: TGTGCCAGCAGCTCCGGGGCAGGGCTCACAGATACGCAGTATTTT. V gene TRBV5-4 combines with J gene TRBJ2-3, with D perhaps TRBD1 or TRBD2 (5 bases each). The CDR3 contains 15 residues. CDR1 is SGHNT, CDR2 YYREEE, per germline (reference sequence). V lost 3 bases and J 2 bases, leaving 13 bases between the germline ends.

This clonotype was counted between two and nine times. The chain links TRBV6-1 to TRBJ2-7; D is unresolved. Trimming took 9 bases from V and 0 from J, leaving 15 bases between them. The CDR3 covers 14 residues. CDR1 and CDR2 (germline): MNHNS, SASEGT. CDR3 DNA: TGTGCCAGTAGATTAGAGGCGACCTCCTACGAGCAGTACTTC. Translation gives CASRLEATSYEQYF.

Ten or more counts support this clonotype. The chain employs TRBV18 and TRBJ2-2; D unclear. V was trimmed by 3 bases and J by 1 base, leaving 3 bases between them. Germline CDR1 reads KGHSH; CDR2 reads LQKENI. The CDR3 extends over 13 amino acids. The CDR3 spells CASSPMNTGELFF. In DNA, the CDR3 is TGTGCCAGCTCACCCATGAACACCGGGGAGCTGTTTTTT.

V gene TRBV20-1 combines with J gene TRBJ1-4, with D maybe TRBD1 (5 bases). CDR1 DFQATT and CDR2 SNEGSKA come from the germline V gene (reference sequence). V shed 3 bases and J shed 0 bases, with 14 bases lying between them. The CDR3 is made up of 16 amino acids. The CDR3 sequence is CSASDGTGATNEKLFF. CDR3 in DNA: TGCAGTGCTAGCGACGGGACGGGAGCAACTAATGAAAAACTGTTTTTT.

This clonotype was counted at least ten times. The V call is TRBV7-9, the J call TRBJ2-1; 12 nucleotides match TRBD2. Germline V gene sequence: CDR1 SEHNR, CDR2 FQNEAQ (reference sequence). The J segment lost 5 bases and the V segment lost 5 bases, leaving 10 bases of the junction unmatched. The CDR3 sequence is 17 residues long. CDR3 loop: CASSPWLAGGHNNEQFF. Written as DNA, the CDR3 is TGTGCCAGCAGCCCCTGGCTAGCGGGAGGGCACAACAATGAGCAGTTCTTC.

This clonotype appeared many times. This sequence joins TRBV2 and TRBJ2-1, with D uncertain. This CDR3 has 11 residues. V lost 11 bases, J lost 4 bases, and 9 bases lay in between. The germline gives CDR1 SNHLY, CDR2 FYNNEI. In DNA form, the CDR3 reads TGTGCCGTACACAGTTACAATGAGCAGTTCTTC. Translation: CAVHSYNEQFF.

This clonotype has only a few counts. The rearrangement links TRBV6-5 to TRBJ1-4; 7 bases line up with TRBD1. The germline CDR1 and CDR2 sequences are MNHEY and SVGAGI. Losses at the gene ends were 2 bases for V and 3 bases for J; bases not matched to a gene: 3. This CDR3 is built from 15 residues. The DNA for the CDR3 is TGTGCCAGCAGTTACACGGGACAGTCTAATGAAAAACTGTTTTTT. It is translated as CASSYTGQSNEKLFF.

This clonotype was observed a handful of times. The CDR3 here is CASSEALAGTTDTQYF. The CDR3 coding sequence is TGTGCCAGCAGTGAAGCGCTAGCGGGAACCACAGATACGCAGTATTTT. The genes are TRBV2 and TRBJ2-3, with TRBD2 matching 9 bases. CDR1 and CDR2 from the germline V gene are SNHLY and FYNNEI. The J segment lost 2 bases and the V segment lost 0 bases, leaving 3 bases of the junction unmatched. This CDR3 contains 16 residues. Supplemented by reference TRBV2 and TRBJ2-3, the full variable domain reads EPEVTQTPSHQVTQMGQEVILRCVPISNHLYFYWYRQILGQKVEFLVSFYNNEISEKSEIFDDQFSVERPDGSNFTLKIRSTKLEDSAMYFCASSEALAGTTDTQYFGPGTRLTVL.

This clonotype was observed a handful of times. CDR3 sequence: CASSYYRRNTEAFF. In DNA, the CDR3 is TGTGCCAGCAGTTACTACAGAAGGAACACTGAAGCTTTCTTT. The chain combines TRBV6-2 or TRBV6-3 with TRBJ1-1; D is ambiguous. V lost 1 base and J lost 1, with 7 bases in between. Germline V lookup: CDR1 MNHEY, CDR2 SVGEGT. The CDR3 runs to 14 residues.

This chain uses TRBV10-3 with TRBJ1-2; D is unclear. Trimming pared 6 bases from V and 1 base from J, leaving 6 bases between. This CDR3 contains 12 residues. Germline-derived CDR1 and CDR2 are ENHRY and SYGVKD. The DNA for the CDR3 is TGTGCCATCAGCTTCGATAACTATGGCTACACCTTC. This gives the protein CAISFDNYGYTF.

CDR3 loop: CASSPNLPREMGSYNEQFF. Here the CDR3 DNA reads TGTGCCAGCTCACCAAATTTACCTCGGGAGATGGGCTCCTACAATGAGCAGTTCTTC. The chain uses TRBV18 and TRBJ2-1; D may be TRBD2 (6 bases). Germline CDR1 is KGHSH and CDR2 is LQKENI. With 2 bases removed from V and 0 bases from J, the gap between germline ends came to 20 bases. The CDR3 consists of 19 residues. The variable domain in full, completed from reference TRBV18 and TRBJ2-1, reads NAGVMQNPRHLVRRRGQEARLRCSPMKGHSHVYWYRQLPEEGLKFMVYLQKENIIDESGMPKERFSAEFPKEGPSILRIQQVVRGDSAAYFCASSPNLPREMGSYNEQFFGPGTRLTVL.

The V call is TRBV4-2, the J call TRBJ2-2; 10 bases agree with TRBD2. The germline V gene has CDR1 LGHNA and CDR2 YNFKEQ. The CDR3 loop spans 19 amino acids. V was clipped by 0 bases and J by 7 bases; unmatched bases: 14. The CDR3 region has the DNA TGTGCCAGCAGCCAAGATGGGCTAGCGGGAGATCGGTGGAGCGGGGAGCTGTTTTTT. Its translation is CASSQDGLAGDRWSGELFF.

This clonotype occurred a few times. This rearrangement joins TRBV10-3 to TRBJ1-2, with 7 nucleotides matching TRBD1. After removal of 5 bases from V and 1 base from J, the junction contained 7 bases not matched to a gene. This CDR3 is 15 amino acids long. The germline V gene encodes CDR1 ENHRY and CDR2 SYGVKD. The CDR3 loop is CAISSRTGLNYGYTF. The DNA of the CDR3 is TGTGCCATCAGTTCCCGGACAGGCCTTAACTATGGCTACACCTTC.

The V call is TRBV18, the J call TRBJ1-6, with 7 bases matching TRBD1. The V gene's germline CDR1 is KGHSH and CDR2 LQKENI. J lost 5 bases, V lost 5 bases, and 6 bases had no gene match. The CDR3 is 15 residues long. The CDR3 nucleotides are TGTGCCAGCTCAACACAGGGGACTCATAATTCACCCCTCCACTTT. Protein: CASSTQGTHNSPLHF. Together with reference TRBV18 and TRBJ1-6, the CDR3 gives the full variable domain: NAGVMQNPRHLVRRRGQEARLRCSPMKGHSHVYWYRQLPEEGLKFMVYLQKENIIDESGMPKERFSAEFPKEGPSILRIQQVVRGDSAAYFCASSTQGTHNSPLHFGNGTRLTVT.

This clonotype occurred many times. The CDR3 nucleotides read TGTGCCAGCAGCTCCTTCAATGGGGGCTACACCTTC. Protein: CASSSFNGGYTF. The J gene is TRBJ1-2, the V gene TRBV11-2; D is uncertain. Trimming cost V 4 bases and J 8 bases, with 11 bases left between them. CDR1 SGHAT and CDR2 FQNNGV come from the germline V gene. The CDR3 has 12 residues.

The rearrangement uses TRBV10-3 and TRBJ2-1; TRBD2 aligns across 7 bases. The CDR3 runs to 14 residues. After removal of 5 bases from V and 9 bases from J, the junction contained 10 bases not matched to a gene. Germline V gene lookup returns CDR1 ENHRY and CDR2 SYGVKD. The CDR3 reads CAISNWEGRGEQFF. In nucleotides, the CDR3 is TGTGCCATCAGTAATTGGGAGGGCCGGGGTGAGCAGTTCTTC.

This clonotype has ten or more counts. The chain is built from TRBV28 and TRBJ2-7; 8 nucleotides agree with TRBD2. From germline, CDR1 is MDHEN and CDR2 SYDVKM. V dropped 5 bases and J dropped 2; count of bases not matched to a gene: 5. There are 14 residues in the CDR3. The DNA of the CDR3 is TGTGCCAGCAGTCCCGGGACTAGGACCTACGAGCAGTACTTC. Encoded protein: CASSPGTRTYEQYF.

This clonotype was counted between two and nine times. The chain's CDR3 is CASSSGPSSTDTQYF. The CDR3 DNA follows: TGTGCCAGCAGCTCGGGACCATCTAGCACAGATACGCAGTATTTT. The chain is built from TRBV7-9 and TRBJ2-3; the D gene could be TRBD1 or TRBD2 (5 bases each). CDR3 length: 15 amino acids. Trimming took 4 bases from V and 0 from J, leaving 11 bases between them. Germline assignment: CDR1 SEHNR and CDR2 FQNEAQ (reference sequence).

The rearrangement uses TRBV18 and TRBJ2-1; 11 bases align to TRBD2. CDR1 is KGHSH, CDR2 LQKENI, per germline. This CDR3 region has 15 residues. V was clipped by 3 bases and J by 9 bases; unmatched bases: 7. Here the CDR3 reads CASSPTSGKVVEQFF. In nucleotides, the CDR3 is TGTGCCAGCTCACCGACTAGCGGGAAGGTTGTTGAGCAGTTCTTC.

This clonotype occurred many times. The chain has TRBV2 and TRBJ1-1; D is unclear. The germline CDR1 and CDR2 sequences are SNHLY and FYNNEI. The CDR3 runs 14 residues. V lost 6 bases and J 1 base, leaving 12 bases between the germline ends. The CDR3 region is CASSPIGRNTEAFF. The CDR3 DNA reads TGTGCCAGCAGCCCGATAGGACGGAACACTGAAGCTTTCTTT. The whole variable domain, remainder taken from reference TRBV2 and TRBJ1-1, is EPEVTQTPSHQVTQMGQEVILRCVPISNHLYFYWYRQILGQKVEFLVSFYNNEISEKSEIFDDQFSVERPDGSNFTLKIRSTKLEDSAMYFCASSPIGRNTEAFFGQGTRLTVV.

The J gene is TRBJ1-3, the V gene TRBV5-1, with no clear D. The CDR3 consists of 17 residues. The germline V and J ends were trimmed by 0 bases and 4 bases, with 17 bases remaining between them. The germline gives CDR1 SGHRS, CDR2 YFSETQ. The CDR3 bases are TGCGCCAGCAGCTTGGCCGGACCAACACGGACCGGAAACACCATATATTTT. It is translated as CASSLAGPTRTGNTIYF.

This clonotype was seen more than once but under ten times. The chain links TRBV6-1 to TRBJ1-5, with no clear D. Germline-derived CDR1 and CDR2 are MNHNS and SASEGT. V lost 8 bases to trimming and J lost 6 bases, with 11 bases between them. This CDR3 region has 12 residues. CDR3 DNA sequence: TGTGCCAGCGGAAGGGCCGGTCAGCCCCAGCATTTT. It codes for CASGRAGQPQHF.

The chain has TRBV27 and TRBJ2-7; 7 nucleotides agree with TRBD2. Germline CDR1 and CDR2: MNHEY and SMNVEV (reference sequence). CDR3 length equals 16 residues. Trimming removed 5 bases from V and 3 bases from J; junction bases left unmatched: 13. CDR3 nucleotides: TGTGCCAGCAGTGGGGGGGTTGGCGGGAATAACTACGAGCAGTACTTC. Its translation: CASSGGVGGNNYEQYF.